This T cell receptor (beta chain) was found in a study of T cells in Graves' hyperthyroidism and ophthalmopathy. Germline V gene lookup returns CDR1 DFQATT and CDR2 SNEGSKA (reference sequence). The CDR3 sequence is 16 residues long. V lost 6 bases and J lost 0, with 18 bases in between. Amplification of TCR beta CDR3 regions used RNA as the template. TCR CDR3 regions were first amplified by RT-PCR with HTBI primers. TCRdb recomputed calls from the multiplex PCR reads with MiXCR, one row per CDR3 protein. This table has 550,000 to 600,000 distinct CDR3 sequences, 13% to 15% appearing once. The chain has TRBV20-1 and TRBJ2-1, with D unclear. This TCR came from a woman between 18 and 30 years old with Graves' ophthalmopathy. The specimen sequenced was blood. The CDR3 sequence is CSAPRQTHRSYNEQFF. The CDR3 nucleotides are TGCAGTGCCCCTCGGCAGACCCATCGCTCCTACAATGAGCAGTTCTTC.